This T cell receptor (beta chain) was observed in a study of regulatory T cells in long-lasting Graves disease. Points on this clonotype: Its matching antigen is unknown.

Broader study findings: Favored usage of TRBV28, TRBJ1-2 and TRBJ2-5 was recorded in persistent disease.

This sample's time point: persistent/refractory GD, antithyroid drugs over 5 years with positive TRAb. Following extraction of RNA from PBMCs, that RNA was used to make the TCR library. CDR3-region Arm-PCR and iRepertoire HTBI primers produced the TCR beta libraries. TCRdb redid the calling of the multiplex PCR reads with MiXCR, one entry per CDR3 protein. The sample lists 400,000 to 450,000 distinct CDR3 sequences, 20% to 30% occurring once. Germline values: CDR1 DFQATT, CDR2 SNEGSKA (reference sequence). The CDR3 has 15 residues. Trimming took 7 bases from V and 2 from J; bases not matched to a gene: 6.

J is TRBJ2-7 and V is TRBV20-1; 15 bases map to TRBD2. The sequence came from a female donor with Graves disease. Source: peripheral blood mononuclear cells (PBMCs), taken when the disease was refractory, from a patient treated with antithyroid drugs. This chain's CDR3 is CSVTGLAGGTYEQYF. CDR3 coding DNA: TGCAGTGTCACCGGACTAGCGGGAGGGACCTACGAGCAGTACTTC.